These T cell receptor beta chains were read from a single sample in a study of cytomegalovirus exposure and HLA in healthy donors. Assay: immunoSEQ multiplex PCR; the TCRdb copy retains only in-frame clones and omits some. The profile shows 100,000 to 150,000 clones, about 84% of them singletons. Input material: PBMCs. These receptors were taken from a man aged 35-49 years in good health and CMV-seronegative. Each CDR3 is given with its conserved first and last residue. The D gene is left open where the match is weak. Not every row has a clone size; where given, it reads once, few, many or a size class.

once,TRBJ2-5,-,TRBV25-1,CASSRAEKETQYF,TGTGCCAGCAGTCGTGCCGAGAAAGAGACCCAGTACTTC
-,TRBJ1-6,TRBD1,TRBV4-1,CASSHKPGQGNSPLHF,TGCGCCAGCAGCCATAAACCAGGACAGGGGAATTCACCCCTCCACTTT
once,TRBJ2-7,-,TRBV20-1,CSALGSEQYF,TGCAGTGCCTTAGGGAGCGAGCAGTACTTC
-,TRBJ2-7,TRBD1,TRBV6-1,CASSTGGREQYF,TGTGCCAGCAGTACAGGGGGCAGGGAGCAGTACTTC
once,TRBJ1-1,-,TRBV20-1,CSAIPERSAFF,TGCAGTGCTATACCAGAGCGTTCCGCTTTCTTT
few,TRBJ1-1,-,TRBV19,CASSIGQTTEAFF,TGTGCCAGTAGTATAGGACAGACCACTGAAGCTTTCTTT
-,TRBJ2-1,-,TRBV7-3,CASSLGGPADNEQFF,TGTGCCAGCAGCCTAGGGGGTCCCGCCGACAATGAGCAGTTCTTC
-,TRBJ1-5,-,TRBV2,CASSAGGYDQPQHF,TGTGCCAGCAGTGCAGGAGGATATGATCAGCCCCAGCATTTT
-,TRBJ2-1,-,TRBV7-2,CASSLWGGRSYNEQFF,TGTGCCAGCAGCTTATGGGGGGGCAGGTCCTACAATGAGCAGTTCTTC
once,TRBJ1-4,TRBD1,TRBV7-9,CASSPGTEFNEKLFF,TGTGCCAGCAGCCCGGGGACAGAGTTTAATGAAAAACTGTTTTTT
-,TRBJ2-1,-,TRBV11-2,CASSLARARNEQFF,TGTGCCAGCAGCTTAGCGAGGGCCAGAAATGAGCAGTTCTTC
-,TRBJ1-6,TRBD1,TRBV7-2,CASSLVGTGPAGALHF,TGTGCCAGCAGCTTAGTCGGGACAGGGCCCGCCGGAGCCCTCCACTTT
-,TRBJ1-1,TRBD1,TRBV2,CASNVPGQMNTEAFF,TGTGCCAGCAACGTACCGGGACAGATGAACACTGAAGCTTTCTTT
-,TRBJ1-5,TRBD1,TRBV19,CASRRGDRDLNSNQPQHF,TGTGCCAGTAGAAGAGGGGACAGGGACCTGAATAGCAATCAGCCCCAGCATTTT
-,TRBJ2-2,TRBD1,TRBV7-2,CASSRDSKNTGELFF,TGTGCCAGCAGCCGGGACAGTAAGAACACCGGGGAGCTGTTTTTT
-,TRBJ2-3,TRBD1,TRBV12-5,CASGLVTGGFTDTQYF,TGTGCTAGTGGTTTGGTTACAGGGGGTTTTACAGATACGCAGTATTTT
-,TRBJ2-3,TRBD2,TRBV7-2,CASSLVGTSGGTDTQYF,TGTGCCAGCAGCTTAGTAGGGACTAGCGGGGGCACAGATACGCAGTATTTT
-,TRBJ2-2,TRBD1,TRBV27,CASSLSWDSRLGELFF,TGTGCCAGCAGTTTATCATGGGACAGCCGTTTGGGGGAGCTGTTTTTT
-,TRBJ1-2,-,TRBV19,CASTTGRVGYGYTF,TGTGCCAGTACCACCGGGAGGGTAGGCTATGGCTACACCTTC
-,TRBJ2-3,TRBD2,TRBV5-4,CASSLMRGGPPDTQYF,TGTGCCAGCAGCTTGATGCGCGGGGGGCCCCCGGATACGCAGTATTTT
-,TRBJ1-6,TRBD1,TRBV5-1,CASRQGSSPLHF,TGCGCCAGCAGACAGGGGTCATCACCCCTCCACTTT
-,TRBJ1-2,-,TRBV18,CASSSDSLRYGYTF,TGTGCCAGCTCCTCGGACAGCCTACGCTATGGCTACACCTTC
-,TRBJ2-7,TRBD2,TRBV5-1,CASSLLGRGAYEQYF,TGCGCCAGCAGCTTGTTAGGGAGGGGCGCTTACGAGCAGTACTTC
few,TRBJ1-2,-,TRBV29-1,CSVVQPRYGYTF,TGCAGCGTTGTACAGCCGCGCTATGGCTACACCTTC
-,TRBJ2-3,-,TRBV7-8,CASSLDPGGTDTQYF,TGTGCCAGCAGCTTAGATCCAGGGGGCACAGATACGCAGTATTTT
-,TRBJ1-6,TRBD1,TRBV7-6,CASSLVSRGLSYNSPLHF,TGTGCCAGCAGCTTAGTATCCAGGGGGCTATCCTATAATTCACCCCTCCACTTT
-,TRBJ1-1,-,TRBV7-2,CASSSDRRQEAFF,TGTGCCAGCAGCTCCGACAGGCGACAAGAAGCTTTCTTT
-,TRBJ1-4,TRBD1,TRBV5-4,CASSLKGQGFRNEKLFF,TGTGCCAGCAGCTTGAAGGGACAGGGGTTCAGAAATGAAAAACTGTTTTTT
-,TRBJ2-3,TRBD1,TRBV10-3,CAISDRTGADTDTQYF,TGTGCCATCAGCGATAGGACAGGGGCGGACACAGATACGCAGTATTTT
-,TRBJ1-1,-,TRBV27,CASWGTGLGTEAFF,TGTGCCAGCTGGGGAACAGGGCTAGGCACTGAAGCTTTCTTT
-,TRBJ2-1,TRBD1,TRBV5-4,CASSSGTGAYNEQFF,TGTGCCAGCAGCTCTGGGACAGGAGCTTACAATGAGCAGTTCTTC
once,TRBJ1-4,TRBD1,TRBV15,CATSRTGGIEKLFF,TGTGCCACCAGCAGGACAGGGGGAATCGAGAAACTGTTTTTT
-,TRBJ2-3,-,TRBV6-5,CASSYSGLFTDTQYF,TGTGCCAGCAGTTACTCGGGACTTTTCACAGATACGCAGTATTTT
few,TRBJ2-7,TRBD1,TRBV6-1,CASSSRQGWEQYF,TGTGCCAGCAGTTCCCGACAGGGGTGGGAGCAGTACTTC
-,TRBJ1-3,-,TRBV5-6,CASSWGHQGNTIYF,TGTGCCAGCAGCTGGGGACACCAGGGAAACACCATATATTTT
-,TRBJ1-5,-,TRBV18,CASSPELGEGSQPQHF,TGTGCCAGCTCACCGGAATTAGGGGAGGGGAGCCAGCCCCAGCATTTT
-,TRBJ1-2,-,TRBV7-9,CASSLARGVDLNGYTF,TGTGCCAGCAGCTTAGCGCGGGGGGTCGACTTGAATGGCTACACCTTC
-,TRBJ2-3,TRBD2,TRBV5-6,CASSLWAGAQYF,TGTGCCAGCAGCTTGTGGGCGGGAGCGCAGTATTTT
-,TRBJ1-1,TRBD1,TRBV10-3,CAMSGTGLIAFF,TGTGCCATGTCCGGGACAGGGCTGATAGCTTTCTTT
-,TRBJ1-5,-,TRBV18,CASSLGLNQPQHF,TGTGCCAGCTCACTTGGGCTCAATCAGCCCCAGCATTTT
-,TRBJ1-2,TRBD1,TRBV4-3,CASSQIKKDRGHGYTF,TGCGCCAGCAGCCAAATAAAGAAGGACAGGGGGCATGGCTACACCTTC
-,TRBJ1-1,TRBD1,TRBV4-3,CASSQVGQGISEAFF,TGCGCCAGCAGCCAGGTTGGACAGGGGATTTCTGAAGCTTTCTTT
-,TRBJ2-3,TRBD1,TRBV7-2,CARGARDRGSTDTQYF,TGTGCCAGAGGGGCTAGGGACAGGGGAAGCACAGATACGCAGTATTTT
-,TRBJ2-5,TRBD2,TRBV11-2,CASSLSGGLEFETQYF,TGTGCCAGCAGCTTATCGGGGGGGCTTGAGTTTGAGACCCAGTACTTC
once,TRBJ2-1,-,TRBV5-4,CASSLAFGTSAGGNEQFF,TGTGCCAGCAGCTTGGCCTTCGGGACTTCCGCCGGCGGGAATGAGCAGTTCTTC
-,TRBJ2-1,-,TRBV7-2,CASSRERGSYNEQFF,TGTGCCAGCAGCCGCGAACGGGGCTCCTACAATGAGCAGTTCTTC
-,TRBJ2-7,TRBD1,TRBV5-1,CASRGTGGLSYEQYF,TGCGCCAGCAGGGGGACAGGGGGCTTATCCTACGAGCAGTACTTC
-,TRBJ1-1,-,TRBV6-5,CASSAYREFHTEAFF,TGTGCCAGCAGTGCGTACAGGGAGTTTCACACTGAAGCTTTCTTT
-,TRBJ1-5,-,TRBV18,CASSPPGHTSNQPQHF,TGTGCCAGCTCACCACCGGGACACACGAGCAATCAGCCCCAGCATTTT
once,TRBJ2-2,-,TRBV5-6,CASSLAWGENTGELFF,TGTGCCAGCAGCTTGGCCTGGGGGGAAAACACCGGGGAGCTGTTTTTT
-,TRBJ1-5,-,TRBV25-1,CASSDGRGGGPQHF,TGTGCCAGCAGTGACGGCAGGGGCGGGGGGCCCCAGCATTTT